This TCR beta chain derives from a study of T cell repertoires in cytomegalovirus infection. General study points: The study identified carriers of CMV plus the relevant HLA from cumulative public TCR beta family frequency.

This clonotype has more than one count but fewer than ten. Antigen specificity is unknown. Each CDR3 protein is one row after TCRdb ran MiXCR on the reads. Of approximately 200,000 distinct CDR3 sequences in the sample, under 30% were seen once. V gave up 5 bases and J gave up 0 bases, with 8 bases separating them. This CDR3 contains 13 residues. This sequence originates from a human donor in good health (CMV status not recorded). Some clones in this sample may be carry-over from other donors' samples. This chain joins TRBV12-3 or TRBV12-4 and TRBJ2-7; TRBD2 might be the D (6 bases). Sequencing input: PBMCs. The CDR3, as DNA: TGTGCCAGCAGTACGGGGGTCTCCTACGAGCAGTACTTC. Translated: CASSTGVSYEQYF.